This T cell receptor (beta chain) was captured in a study of T-cell reconstitution after alpha-beta-depleted transplantation in children. The authors prepared the TCRbeta library with unique molecular identifiers. MiXCR, applied by TCRdb to the PCR reads, yields one record per CDR3 protein. Among approximately 200,000 distinct CDR3 sequences listed, less than 15% were seen once. CDR3 length: 15 residues. Germline lookup yields CDR1 DFQATT and CDR2 SNEGSKA (reference sequence). Trimming stripped 0 bases from V and 7 bases from J, with 16 bases between. The table lists this clonotype with many counts. The sample consisted of PBMCs from the stem cell graft donor, taken from the stem cell graft. This TCR was sampled from a human donor who donated a stem cell graft to a child with acute lymphoblastic leukemia. This sequence joins TRBV20-1 and TRBJ2-1; TRBD2 might be the D (5 bases). The CDR3 sequence: CSARDIEGSLNEQFF. The CDR3 DNA sequence: TGCAGTGCTAGAGATATTGAGGGTAGTTTGAATGAGCAGTTCTTC.